The 19 T cell receptor beta chains reported below all come from one sample, sequenced in a study of regulatory T cells in long-lasting Graves disease (dated by TCRdb to about 2021). Library construction relied on multiplex PCR. Sequenced using an Illumina HiSeq 4000. TCR beta libraries were built with iRepertoire HTBI primers and Arm-PCR amplification of CDR3 regions. TCRdb trimmed the raw reads at Q25, called clones with MiXCR and kept productive beta chains. CDR3 protein duplicates are merged, each entry listing the most common genes and DNA. This sample has 550,000 to 650,000 distinct CDR3 sequences in its table, and about 16% of those were observed once. Around 12% of the sample lies in the top ten. In the paper's terms, the time point label means: newly diagnosed GD, antithyroid drugs for less than 3 months. For both TCR sequencing and RNA sequencing, RNA was extracted from PBMCs in TRIzol. The sample was also reused in another study, on T cells in Graves' hyperthyroidism and ophthalmopathy.

The sequencing here drew on peripheral blood mononuclear cells (PBMCs), taken at new diagnosis, from a patient treated with antithyroid drugs. The receptors were sampled from a man aged 18 to 30 with Graves disease. Donor details come from another sample of the same person, matched by shared clones.

Details on this clonotype: It may be a read error: a sequence one base away is much more abundant. J is TRBJ1-2 and V is TRBV18; D is perhaps TRBD1 (5 bases). This CDR3 comprises 15 residues. Germline CDR1 and CDR2: KGHSH and LQKENI. V gave up 5 bases and J gave up 7 bases, with 20 bases separating them. The CDR3 coding sequence is TGTGCCAGCTCATCAGGAGCAGGGCAAGGCGGTGGCTACACCTTC. Its protein product is CASSSGAGQGGGYTF.

This clonotype has at least ten counts. The V call is TRBV30, the J call TRBJ2-2; TRBD2 is a possible D gene (6 bases). The CDR3 contains 13 residues. Germline V gives CDR1 GTSNPN, CDR2 SVGIG (reference sequence). Trimming took 7 bases from V and 2 from J, leaving 11 bases between them. The CDR3 bases are TGTGCCTTTGCGGGATCCAACACCGGGGAGCTGTTTTTT. Protein product: CAFAGSNTGELFF.

This chain joins TRBV20-1 and TRBJ1-5, with D tentatively TRBD1 (5 bases). Germline V CDR1 and CDR2: DFQATT, SNEGSKA (reference sequence). The CDR3 totals 13 residues. The V end lost 6 bases, the J end lost 1 base, and 10 bases lay between the germline ends. Written as DNA, the CDR3 is TGCAGTGCCCGGGACGTAAGCAATCAGCCCCAGCATTTT. Translating it yields CSARDVSNQPQHF.

This chain connects TRBV5-1 to TRBJ1-2; maybe TRBD1 (6 bases). Germline CDR1 and CDR2: SGHRS and YFSETQ. CDR3 size: 14 residues. Trimming removed 4 bases from V and 6 bases from J, with 16 bases in between. The CDR3 is CASSNTWTDDGYTF. CDR3 DNA sequence: TGCGCCAGCAGCAACACTTGGACAGACGATGGCTACACCTTC.

The rearrangement links TRBV9 to TRBJ2-2; TRBD1 aligns across 9 bases. With 3 bases clipped from V and 6 bases from J, the junction kept 12 bases outside the gene matches. The CDR3 length is 17 residues. Per the germline V gene, CDR1 is SGDLS and CDR2 is YYNGEE. The CDR3 DNA is TGTGCCAGCAGCGCGAGAACCGGGACAGGGTTTCCCGGGGAGCTGTTTTTT. Translating gives CASSARTGTGFPGELFF.

Ten or more counts support this clonotype. This chain connects TRBV3-1 to TRBJ1-2; tentatively, D is TRBD1 (6 bases). The CDR3 totals 15 residues. Germline CDR1 and CDR2: LGHDT and YNNKEL (reference sequence). Deletions cut 4 bases from V and 4 bases from J, with 16 bases between. CDR3 coding DNA: TGTGCCAGCAGCCCTAGCCCTCAGGGGAGCTATGGCTACACCTTC. This translates into CASSPSPQGSYGYTF. Combining the CDR3 with reference TRBV3-1 and TRBJ1-2 gives the whole variable domain DTAVSQTPKYLVTQMGNDKSIKCEQNLGHDTMYWYKQDSKKFLKIMFSYNNKELIINETVPNRFSPKSPDKAHLNLHINSLELGDSAVYFCASSPSPQGSYGYTFGSGTRLTVV.

The J gene is TRBJ2-5, the V gene TRBV7-9; 10 nucleotides line up with TRBD2. V lost 3 bases and J lost 7; bases outside the gene matches: 11. Per germline, CDR1 SEHNR and CDR2 FQNEAQ (reference sequence). The CDR3 covers 16 residues. The CDR3 bases are TGTGCCAGCAGCTTCCCGGCTAGCGGGAGCGGCGGGACCCAGTACTTC. Protein: CASSFPASGSGGTQYF.

The chain joins TRBV30 to TRBJ2-1; 14 bases match TRBD2. The ends lost 3 bases at V and 2 bases at J; junction bases unmatched: 12. The CDR3 runs 19 residues. Germline CDR1 reads GTSNPN; CDR2 reads SVGIG (reference sequence). The CDR3 spells CAWRRWGLAGDGPYNEQFF. In nucleotides, the CDR3 is TGTGCCTGGAGGCGATGGGGACTAGCGGGAGACGGGCCCTACAATGAGCAGTTCTTC.

The chain is built from TRBV18 and TRBJ1-5; TRBD1 agrees at 10 bases. Germline V CDR1 and CDR2: KGHSH, LQKENI. The CDR3 is 16 residues long. The trim removed 1 base at V and 3 bases at J, leaving 3 bases unmatched. DNA of the CDR3: TGTGCCAGCTCACCACGACAGGGGGCCCTCAATCAGCCCCAGCATTTT. Its protein is CASSPRQGALNQPQHF.

This clonotype was seen more than once but under ten times. This CDR3 reads CSAKSGTSSRGEQFF. CDR3 coding DNA: TGCAGTGCCAAGTCCGGGACTTCCTCACGAGGTGAGCAGTTCTTC. This chain connects TRBV20-1 to TRBJ2-1, with a weak D call TRBD2 (6 bases). The CDR3 spans 15 residues. In germline, CDR1 is DFQATT, CDR2 SNEGSKA (reference sequence). With 6 bases removed from V and 9 bases from J, the gap between germline ends came to 24 bases.

The sample holds a few counts of this clonotype. The chain links TRBV7-9 to TRBJ2-2; 7 positions agree with TRBD2. Germline-derived CDR1 and CDR2 are SEHNR and FQNEAQ (reference sequence). V lost 6 bases, J lost 2 bases, and 9 bases stayed unmatched. The CDR3 spans 16 residues. CDR3 sequence (DNA): TGTGCCAGCAGTTTTTTACTAGCGATAAACACCGGGGAGCTGTTTTTT. This codes for CASSFLLAINTGELFF.

This clonotype was counted between two and nine times. The chain couples TRBV7-9 to TRBJ2-7; TRBD1 aligns across 8 bases. CDR3 length equals 15 residues. The V segment lost 4 bases and the J segment 9 bases; nucleotides outside the gene matches: 14. Germline CDR1 SEHNR, CDR2 FQNEAQ (reference sequence). The CDR3 loop reads CASSSPGQDPRWQYF. DNA for the CDR3: TGTGCCAGCAGCTCCCCGGGACAGGATCCGCGTTGGCAGTACTTC. The variable domain in full, completed from reference TRBV7-9 and TRBJ2-7, reads DTGVSQNPRHKITKRGQNVTFRCDPISEHNRLYWYRQTLGQGPEFLTYFQNEAQLEKSRLLSDRFSAERPKGSFSTLEIQRTEQGDSAMYLCASSSPGQDPRWQYFGPGTRLTVT.

The V and J genes are TRBV27 and TRBJ1-3; 9 bases map to TRBD1. V gave up 6 bases and J gave up 8 bases; unmatched junction bases: 8. This CDR3 has 14 residues. The germline gives CDR1 MNHEY, CDR2 SMNVEV (reference sequence). The CDR3 region is CASSPTGGLDTIYF. As DNA, the CDR3 is TGTGCCAGCAGCCCCACAGGGGGCTTGGACACCATATATTTT.

This clonotype was observed at least ten times. The genes are TRBV11-2 and TRBJ2-1; weak D call: TRBD2 (6 bases). The length of the CDR3 is 14 residues. Trimming left V 3 bases short and J 5 bases short, with 11 bases between. Germline CDR1 and CDR2: SGHAT and FQNNGV. CDR3 bases: TGTGCCAGCAGCTTCTTTAGCGGAGACAATGAGCAGTTCTTC. Its translation: CASSFFSGDNEQFF.

This sequence joins TRBV5-8 and TRBJ2-7; 7 bases agree with TRBD1. After removal of 4 bases from V and 3 bases from J, the junction contained 16 bases not matched to a gene. CDR1 and CDR2 from the germline V gene are SGHTS and YDEGEE. This CDR3 comprises 17 residues. CDR3 in DNA: TGTGCCAGCAGCCTTGGTTTCACGGACAGGCGTGACTACGAGCAGTACTTC. Residues: CASSLGFTDRRDYEQYF.

The chain couples TRBV13 to TRBJ2-3; tentative D call: TRBD2 (6 bases). Germline values: CDR1 PRHDT, CDR2 FYEKMQ (reference sequence). V was shortened by 2 bases and J by 5 bases, with 11 bases between the two germline ends. The CDR3 length is 14 residues. The CDR3 here is CASSLTGDLDTQYF. In DNA, the CDR3 is TGTGCCAGCAGCTTAACGGGGGATCTAGATACGCAGTATTTT.

The chain is built from TRBV6-2 or TRBV6-3 and TRBJ2-2; D ambiguous. Germline-derived CDR1 and CDR2 are MNHEY and SVGEGT. V was clipped by 0 bases and J by 7 bases, with 9 bases between them. This CDR3 comprises 14 residues. CDR3 loop: CASSYSREGGELFF. DNA for the CDR3: TGTGCCAGCAGTTACTCTAGGGAAGGCGGGGAGCTGTTTTTT.

This clonotype was detected many times. The V and J genes are TRBV30 and TRBJ1-2, with D possibly being TRBD1 (6 bases). The V and J ends lost 3 bases and 4 bases respectively, with 9 bases between them. The CDR3 is 12 residues long. CDR1 and CDR2 from the germline V gene are GTSNPN and SVGIG (reference sequence). CDR3 residues: CAWSLTGYGYTF. The CDR3 nucleotides read TGTGCCTGGAGCTTGACAGGCTATGGCTACACCTTC.

This clonotype was seen at least ten times. The chain has TRBV29-1 and TRBJ1-1; D possibly corresponds to TRBD1 (5 bases). Germline V CDR1 and CDR2: SQVTM, ANQGSEA. The CDR3 is made up of 15 amino acids. The V end was cut by 7 bases, the J end by 0 bases, with 18 bases between. The CDR3 nucleotides read TGCAGCGCTGCGGTAGGGGCTGTAATGAACACTGAAGCTTTCTTT. Protein sequence: CSAAVGAVMNTEAFF.